These T cell receptor beta chains were read from a single sample in a study of blood T cell repertoires in COVID-19. The table came from immunoSEQ multiplex PCR; TCRdb's copy has only in-frame clones and leaves some out. The sample shows about 100,000 clones, 70% to 90% of them seen only once. Sequenced input: peripheral blood. The receptor source for this set is a man between 50 and 59 years old with active COVID-19. Both conserved end residues are part of each CDR3. Each record gives: clone size, CDR3 length, V gene, D gene, J gene, CDR3 protein, CDR3 DNA. A D gene is named only where the DNA matches it firmly. Rows may omit the clone size; those that give it use once, few, many or a size class.

>.|12|TRBV7-6|.|TRBJ2-1
CASSHRAPEQFF
TGTGCCAGCAGCCACCGAGCCCCTGAGCAGTTCTTC
>.|14|TRBV5-5|.|TRBJ1-5
CASSLTGIDQPQHF
TGTGCCAGCAGCTTGACAGGGATAGATCAGCCCCAGCATTTT
>.|16|TRBV5-1|.|TRBJ2-7
CASSFTFGTNSYEQYF
TGCGCCAGCAGCTTTACTTTCGGGACAAACTCCTACGAGCAGTACTTC
>.|13|TRBV9|.|TRBJ2-3
CASSYRVADTQYF
TGTGCCAGCAGCTACCGCGTCGCAGATACGCAGTATTTT
>.|13|TRBV7-2|.|TRBJ1-2
CASSLGGTGGYTF
TGTGCCAGCAGCTTAGGCGGCACTGGCGGCTACACCTTC
>.|15|TRBV11-2|.|TRBJ2-5
CASSLFGGYQETQYF
TGTGCCAGCAGCTTATTTGGGGGGTACCAAGAGACCCAGTACTTC
>few|14|TRBV7-9|TRBD1|TRBJ2-7
CASSWDRGPGEQYF
TGTGCCAGCAGCTGGGACAGGGGGCCGGGAGAGCAGTACTTC
>.|14|TRBV7-8|TRBD1|TRBJ1-2
CASSGTGGGYGYTF
TGTGCCAGCAGCGGTACAGGGGGCGGCTATGGCTACACCTTC
>.|13|TRBV6-2/TRBV6-3|.|TRBJ2-3
CASSYWPTDTQYF
TGTGCCAGCAGTTACTGGCCTACAGATACGCAGTATTTT
>.|15|TRBV7-2|.|TRBJ1-4
CASSLRGRGNEKLFF
TGTGCCAGCAGCTTACGTGGCAGGGGCAATGAAAAACTGTTTTTT
>.|16|TRBV21-1|.|TRBJ2-5
CASSNYRGLDEETQYF
TGTGCCAGCAGCAACTATCGTGGACTAGATGAAGAGACCCAGTACTTC
>.|16|TRBV10-3|.|TRBJ1-3
CAISSPRGITGNTIYF
TGTGCCATCAGTTCCCCGCGGGGTATCACTGGAAACACCATATATTTT
>.|13|TRBV12-3/TRBV12-4|.|TRBJ2-2
CASSPGNTGELFF
TGTGCCAGCAGCCCAGGGAACACCGGGGAGCTGTTTTTT
>.|16|TRBV6-4|TRBD1|TRBJ2-7
CATQGASDVLVHEQYF
TGTGCCACCCAGGGGGCCTCGGACGTCTTGGTCCACGAGCAGTACTTC
>.|13|TRBV5-1|.|TRBJ1-1
CASSLRRATEAFF
TGCGCCAGCAGCTTGCGCAGGGCCACTGAAGCTTTCTTT
>.|17|TRBV4-1|TRBD1|TRBJ1-4
CASSQYGTDTRGEKLFF
TGCGCCAGCAGCCAATATGGGACAGACACCCGAGGGGAAAAACTGTTTTTT
>.|13|TRBV5-6|.|TRBJ1-1
CASSLAEPRGAFF
TGTGCCAGCAGCTTGGCCGAGCCCCGGGGAGCTTTCTTT
>.|13|TRBV10-3|.|TRBJ1-5
CAINQGSNQPQHF
TGTGCCATCAACCAGGGGAGCAATCAGCCCCAGCATTTT
>.|13|TRBV27|.|TRBJ1-2
CASSLDSRMGYTF
TGTGCCAGCAGTTTGGACAGTCGTATGGGCTACACCTTC
>.|15|TRBV25-1|TRBD1|TRBJ2-7
CASTDVGQRPYEQYF
TGTGCCAGCACCGATGTGGGACAGCGACCCTACGAGCAGTACTTC
>.|15|TRBV3-1/TRBV3-2|.|TRBJ1-2
CASSHRRETNYGYTF
TGTGCCAGCAGCCATAGACGGGAGACCAACTATGGCTACACCTTC
>.|17|TRBV23-1|TRBD2|TRBJ2-2
CASSQSEAGGRTGELFF
TGCGCCAGCAGTCAATCAGAAGCGGGGGGGCGTACCGGGGAGCTGTTTTTT